The 8 T cell receptor beta chains below all came from one sample that was sequenced in a study of graft-versus-host responses after intestinal transplantation. These receptors have no identified antigens. The method was immunoSEQ multiplex PCR; TCRdb's version includes in-frame clones alone and lacks a portion of them. Here the sample spans about 83,000 clones, roughly nine tenths being singletons. The specimen was unstimulated CD4+ T cells sorted from spleen or lymph node cells, collected before intestinal transplant. The origin of the receptors is a human donor who received an intestinal transplant.

This chain uses TRBV28 with TRBJ2-4; D gene ambiguous. Germline-derived CDR1 and CDR2 are MDHEN and SYDVKM. CDR3 length: 12 amino acids. Trimming left V 6 bases short and J 2 bases short, with 5 bases between. The CDR3, as DNA: TGTGCCAGCAGCCTATCCAAAAACATTCAGTACTTC. Encoded protein: CASSLSKNIQYF.

The CDR3 nucleotides are TGTGCCAGCAGCTTAGCTGAACTAGGCAATGAGCAGTTCTTC. Translating it yields CASSLAELGNEQFF. The rearrangement joins TRBV7-9 to TRBJ2-1; a possible D gene is TRBD2 (5 bases). Germline lookup yields CDR1 SEHNR and CDR2 FQNEAQ (reference sequence). Trimming took off 0 bases at V and 6 bases at J, with 9 bases between the two ends. The CDR3 has 14 residues.

The chain carries TRBV7-9 and TRBJ2-3; the match to TRBD1 covers 9 bases. CDR3 length: 16 residues. Trimming removed 1 base from V and 2 bases from J; junction bases left unmatched: 4. The germline V gene has CDR1 SEHNR and CDR2 FQNEAQ (reference sequence). The CDR3 is CASSLGDRAITDTQYF. DNA of the CDR3: TGTGCCAGCAGCTTAGGGGACAGGGCCATCACAGATACGCAGTATTTT.

V and J are TRBV28 and TRBJ2-7, with a tentative D call TRBD1 (6 bases). Germline V gives CDR1 MDHEN, CDR2 SYDVKM. V gave up 6 bases and J gave up 3 bases, with 9 bases separating them. This CDR3 is built from 12 residues. The CDR3 DNA is TGTGCCAGCAGCCAACAGGGCTACGAGCAGTACTTC. Translated, it gives CASSQQGYEQYF.

This clone has a handful of counts. V is TRBV19 and J is TRBJ1-5; 7 bases agree with TRBD1. The germline V gene has CDR1 LNHDA and CDR2 SQIVND (reference sequence). After removal of 9 bases from V and 6 bases from J, the junction contained 8 bases not matched to a gene. The CDR3 runs to 13 residues. Here the CDR3 reads CASTNRGSQPQHF. Written as DNA, the CDR3 is TGTGCCAGCACAAACAGGGGAAGTCAGCCCCAGCATTTT.

This CDR3 reads CASRKQGDIQYF. The CDR3 nucleotides read TGTGCCAGCAGGAAACAGGGGGACATTCAGTACTTC. The V and J genes are TRBV2 and TRBJ2-4; 8 positions agree with TRBD1. The CDR3 runs 12 residues. The ends lost 6 bases at V and 8 bases at J; junction bases unmatched: 3. Germline CDR1 is SNHLY and CDR2 is FYNNEI. The variable domain in full, with the rest retrieved from reference TRBV2 and TRBJ2-4, is EPEVTQTPSHQVTQMGQEVILRCVPISNHLYFYWYRQILGQKVEFLVSFYNNEISEKSEIFDDQFSVERPDGSNFTLKIRSTKLEDSAMYFCASRKQGDIQYFGAGTRLSVL.

The chain employs TRBV29-1 and TRBJ2-7; possibly TRBD2 for D (5 bases). Trimming shortened V by 4 bases and J by 5 bases, and 15 bases separated the two germline ends. The CDR3 contains 13 residues. CDR1 is SQVTM and CDR2 is ANQGSEA in the germline V gene. This CDR3 reads CSVALLLADEQYF. CDR3 in DNA: TGCAGCGTTGCCCTCCTCCTAGCCGACGAGCAGTACTTC.

The V call is TRBV28, the J call TRBJ1-1; D possibly corresponds to TRBD1 (5 bases). Germline lookup yields CDR1 MDHEN and CDR2 SYDVKM. Trimming removed 7 bases from V and 1 base from J, with 22 bases in between. The CDR3 has 17 amino acids. CDR3 DNA sequence: TGTGCCAGCACCACGGGCGGGGGATTTGGGGGGAACACTGAAGCTTTCTTT. This codes for CASTTGGGFGGNTEAFF.